This T cell receptor beta chain was documented in a study of T cell responses to AZD1222 COVID-19 vaccine. Study-wide findings and caveats: Seropositive status at baseline applied to only 6 or 7 AZD1222 recipients. White British donors predominated, females outnumbered males, and clonal diversity was possibly underestimated. Vaccine-associated CD4 TCRs spanned spike, dominant at 160-218 and 743-854.

V lost 7 bases, J lost 2 bases, and 13 bases lay in between. CDR1 is LNHDA, CDR2 SQIVND, per germline (reference sequence). The CDR3 extends over 14 amino acids. Method: immunoSEQ multiplex PCR; TCRdb's copy keeps in-frame clones and lacks some. This table holds some 85,000 clones, around 90% found once. On this clone: What it recognizes is unknown.

This TCR came from an adult in good health. The chain has TRBV19 and TRBJ2-3, with unresolved D. Sequencing used peripheral blood, obtained on day 0 of AZD1222 vaccination. CDR3 protein: CASTISTNTDTQYF. As DNA, the CDR3 is TGTGCCAGTACTATCTCTACGAACACAGATACGCAGTATTTT.